These 8 T cell receptor beta chains share one sample of origin, sequenced in a study of radiotherapy plus CTLA-4 blockade in lung cancer. Here immunoSEQ multiplex PCR was the method, and the copy in TCRdb shows in-frame clones only, minus some. The sample records around 80,000 clones, roughly 70% being singletons. The sequenced sample was peripheral blood, obtained from a patient treated with radiotherapy plus ipilimumab. The receptors here all came from a human donor with non-small cell lung cancer whose response to radiotherapy plus ipilimumab could not be evaluated.

The J gene is TRBJ1-2, the V gene TRBV11-2; 7 bases are shared with TRBD1. The V segment lost 7 bases and the J segment 0 bases; nucleotides outside the gene matches: 2. The CDR3 spans 13 residues. Per germline, CDR1 SGHAT and CDR2 FQNNGV. Here the CDR3 reads CASKTGTNYGYTF. The CDR3 nucleotides read TGTGCCAGCAAGACAGGGACTAACTATGGCTACACCTTC. Full variable domain (rest looked up from reference TRBV11-2 and TRBJ1-2): EAGVAQSPRYKIIEKRQSVAFWCNPISGHATLYWYQQILGQGPKLLIQFQNNGVVDDSQLPKDRFSAERLKGVDSTLKIQPAKLEDSAVYLCASKTGTNYGYTFGSGTRLTVV.

CDR3 in DNA: TGCAGCGTTGAGAGGGCCTACGAGCAGTACTTC. Amino acids: CSVERAYEQYF. The chain is built from TRBV29-1 and TRBJ2-5; D is perhaps TRBD2 (5 bases). Near its end, the DNA agrees better with TRBJ2-7, so the J call may be wrong. Germline CDR1 and CDR2: SQVTM and ANQGSEA. The CDR3 contains 11 residues.

This chain joins TRBV7-6 and TRBJ2-1, with D unresolved. Trimming took 1 base from V and 8 from J, leaving 6 bases between them. CDR1 SGHVS and CDR2 FNYEAQ come from the germline V gene. The CDR3 is 12 amino acids. The CDR3 DNA reads as TGTGCCAGCAGCTTAGGTACTGATGAGCAGTTCTTC. This codes for CASSLGTDEQFF.

The chain is built from TRBV5-6 and TRBJ1-3; perhaps TRBD1 as D (5 bases). The V end was cut by 0 bases, the J end by 4 bases, with 14 bases between. The CDR3 is made up of 16 amino acids. CDR1 is SGHDT and CDR2 is YYEEEE in the germline V gene. The CDR3 here is CASSLVFRVGGNTIYF. For the CDR3, the DNA is TGTGCCAGCAGCTTGGTTTTCAGGGTCGGGGGAAACACCATATATTTT.

V usage is TRBV7-8 and J usage is TRBJ2-7; D unresolved. Germline V gene data show CDR1 as SGHVS and CDR2 as FQNEAQ. This CDR3 comprises 19 residues. V was clipped by 3 bases and J by 5 bases, with 29 bases between them. CDR3 loop: CASSFMVLTNAPTDNEQYF. DNA of the CDR3: TGTGCCAGCAGCTTCATGGTGCTAACCAACGCGCCTACAGACAACGAGCAGTACTTC.

The chain links TRBV6-6 to TRBJ2-7; D is possibly TRBD1 (6 bases). The CDR3 is 13 amino acids. Germline V lookup: CDR1 MNHNY, CDR2 SVGAGI (reference sequence). V was cut by 6 bases and J by 0 bases, with 9 bases left in between. The CDR3 is CASRGDISYEQYF. In nucleotides, the CDR3 is TGTGCCAGCAGAGGGGACATCTCCTACGAGCAGTACTTC.

The genes are TRBV5-1 and TRBJ2-1; 12 nucleotides line up with TRBD2. The CDR3 totals 16 residues. Germline V gene sequence: CDR1 SGHRS, CDR2 YFSETQ. Losses at the gene ends were 3 bases for V and 6 bases for J; bases not matched to a gene: 7. The CDR3 reads CASSWVTSGSGNEQFF. The CDR3, as DNA: TGCGCCAGCAGCTGGGTGACTAGCGGGAGTGGCAATGAGCAGTTCTTC.

The V and J genes are TRBV19 and TRBJ2-1; D is unresolved. Germline CDR1 LNHDA, CDR2 SQIVND (reference sequence). The CDR3 spans 13 residues. The germline V and J ends were trimmed by 2 bases and 5 bases, with 7 bases remaining between them. The CDR3 loop reads CASSISMNNEQFF. The CDR3 DNA reads as TGTGCCAGTAGTATAAGCATGAACAATGAGCAGTTCTTC.